The 5 T cell receptor beta chains in this list originate from one sample, sequenced in a study of blood T cell repertoires in COVID-19. Using immunoSEQ multiplex PCR, the repertoire was profiled, and TCRdb retains in-frame clones only, with some absent. The table includes under 150,000 clones, about 85% detected once. Sequencing was performed on peripheral blood. These receptor sequences come from a man aged 35-49 years with active or convalescent COVID-19.

This chain links TRBV7-8 with TRBJ2-2; weak D call: TRBD2 (6 bases). With 5 bases removed from V and 5 bases from J, the gap between germline ends came to 18 bases. CDR3 length: 16 amino acids. CDR1 is SGHVS and CDR2 is FQNEAQ in the germline V gene. In DNA form, the CDR3 reads TGTGCCAGCAGCAGGAGGGACTTGGGACGAACCGGGGAGCTGTTTTTT. Amino acids: CASSRRDLGRTGELFF.

This clone was observed a single time. V is TRBV7-3 and J is TRBJ2-1; D is unclear. The CDR3 has 15 amino acids. Per germline, CDR1 SGHTA and CDR2 FQGTGA. Trimming left V 2 bases short and J 3 bases short, with 11 bases between. The CDR3 nucleotides read TGTGCCAGCAGCTTAGGAGTTGCGAACTACAATGAGCAGTTCTTC. It is translated as CASSLGVANYNEQFF.

V and J are TRBV2 and TRBJ2-5, with TRBD2 matching 11 bases. J was trimmed by 5 bases and V by 6 bases; bases with no gene match: 8. Looked up from germline, CDR1 is SNHLY and CDR2 is FYNNEI. The CDR3 is made up of 15 amino acids. In DNA, the CDR3 is TGTGCCAGCAGCTATATAGCGGGGGGGAGCGAGACCCAGTACTTC. Its protein product is CASSYIAGGSETQYF. The whole variable domain, remainder taken from reference TRBV2 and TRBJ2-5, is EPEVTQTPSHQVTQMGQEVILRCVPISNHLYFYWYRQILGQKVEFLVSFYNNEISEKSEIFDDQFSVERPDGSNFTLKIRSTKLEDSAMYFCASSYIAGGSETQYFGPGTRLLVL.

This clone appeared a single time. The chain combines TRBV4-2 with TRBJ2-5, with a weak D call TRBD1 (6 bases). The CDR3 runs 14 residues. The germline V and J ends were trimmed by 1 base and 2 bases, with 8 bases remaining between them. The germline V gene encodes CDR1 LGHNA and CDR2 YNFKEQ. The CDR3 DNA reads TGTGCCAGCAGCCAAGGGGGGCAACAAGAGACCCAGTACTTC. Protein sequence: CASSQGGQQETQYF.

The chain employs TRBV6-4 and TRBJ1-1; tentative D call: TRBD1 (5 bases). The germline V gene encodes CDR1 MRHNA and CDR2 SNTAGT. Deletions cut 5 bases from V and 6 bases from J, with 16 bases between. The CDR3 extends over 14 amino acids. CDR3 nucleotides: TGTGCCAGCAGTCCTCAGGGAGGAACCCCTGAAGCTTTCTTT. Translation gives CASSPQGGTPEAFF.